The rows below give T cell receptor beta chains drawn from one sample of a study of vaccination and CD4 T cells after COVID-19. TCRdb redid the calling of the PCR reads with MiXCR, one entry per CDR3 protein. The table lists 9,500 to 15,000 distinct CDR3 sequences, around three fifths of them singletons, with under 15% in the top ten. No antigen has been assigned to these receptors. Sequencing was done on a sample of CD4+ T cells from blood, cultured in vitro. The receptors were sampled from a human donor who had recovered from COVID-19. CDR3s include the opening cysteine and the closing phenylalanine or tryptophan. Fields, in order: V gene, D gene, J gene, CDR3 protein. The D gene is left open where the match is weak.

>TRBV6-1|.|TRBJ2-2
CASRLKANTGELFF
>TRBV15|.|TRBJ2-7
CATSRGFPHEQYF
>TRBV10-3|.|TRBJ1-6
CAISPTGRADSPLHF
>TRBV6-8|.|TRBJ2-5
CASSYSGAAERQETQYF
>TRBV10-3|TRBD1|TRBJ2-5
CASQTGGYQETQYF
>TRBV24-1|TRBD1|TRBJ2-3
CATSDLPGQASDTQYF
>TRBV6-2/TRBV6-3|.|TRBJ2-7
CASKSLEVGEQYF
>TRBV6-2/TRBV6-3|TRBD2|TRBJ2-1
CASSPTSGSYNEQFF
>TRBV20-1|.|TRBJ1-5
CSAMSGDYSNQPQHF
>TRBV20-1|TRBD2|TRBJ2-5
CSAGVAGGSVQETQYF
>TRBV20-1|.|TRBJ1-2
CSASGREDYGYTF
>TRBV7-9|TRBD2|TRBJ2-7
CASSLLAGAYEQYF
>TRBV5-1|TRBD1|TRBJ1-1
CASSLGPQGVYTEAFF
>TRBV27|.|TRBJ1-6
CASKPRYNSPLHF
>TRBV27|.|TRBJ1-3
CASSSDRHSGNTIYF
>TRBV12-3/TRBV12-4|.|TRBJ1-1
CASSPLAIGIGNTEAFF
>TRBV4-3|.|TRBJ1-6
CASSQEGAYGSPLHF
>TRBV21-1|.|TRBJ1-5
CASTQRGPKPFNQPQHF
>TRBV15|TRBD2|TRBJ2-3
CATSSRTSGRSGDTQYF
>TRBV12-3/TRBV12-4|.|TRBJ2-2
CASRGQNTGELFF
>TRBV9|.|TRBJ1-5
CASSVGWDQPQHF
>TRBV5-4|TRBD1|TRBJ2-7
CASSLRPGTGRPYEQYF
>TRBV6-1|TRBD1|TRBJ2-7
CASIEDRASSYEQYF
>TRBV27|TRBD1|TRBJ2-1
CASSHRSRQGVVRSNEQFF
>TRBV2|.|TRBJ1-6
CASSLLGAVSPLHF
>TRBV6-1|.|TRBJ2-3
CASSESGPTDTQYF
>TRBV7-3|.|TRBJ2-5
CASSLSGIGVETQYF
>TRBV7-9|TRBD1|TRBJ2-7
CASSSRGRYEQYF
>TRBV5-1|.|TRBJ1-6
CASSLREGAGAPLHF
>TRBV6-1|.|TRBJ1-2
CASRYNYGYTF
>TRBV2|.|TRBJ1-1
CASTKGRGTEAFF
>TRBV19|TRBD1|TRBJ1-5
CASTSDRTQPQHF
>TRBV20-1|.|TRBJ2-7
CSARGTQHPYEQYF
>TRBV29-1|TRBD1|TRBJ2-7
CSVRSPGQASYEQYF
>TRBV12-3/TRBV12-4|TRBD1|TRBJ1-5
CASSRTGGQPQHF
>TRBV3-1|.|TRBJ1-2
CASSQGREGYTF
>TRBV24-1|TRBD1|TRBJ2-3
CATSDRVLGDTQYF
>TRBV7-9|.|TRBJ2-7
CASSPMTVTYEQYF
>TRBV7-9|TRBD1|TRBJ1-1
CASSLPPRGGTEAFF
>TRBV23-1|.|TRBJ1-2
CASSQEGVHYGYTF
>TRBV2|.|TRBJ1-5
CASSGSGQGYSNQPQHF